This T cell receptor (beta chain) is from a study of cytomegalovirus exposure and HLA in healthy donors. Broader study findings: Relative to the roughly 640-donor mean, N-insertions were reportedly fewer in an Asian-associated ancestry cluster in a later analysis. It was approximately 150 TCR beta chains that were listed as cytomegalovirus-associated. Reports showed the classifier diagnosing cytomegalovirus status with high specificity and sensitivity.

60 Vbeta and 13 Jbeta primers were used in PCR. Some clones are missing from TCRdb's copy, which holds only in-frame ones; the method was immunoSEQ multiplex PCR. The table shows about 190,000 clones, with about four fifths occurring only once. With respect to this clone: Its cognate antigen is unknown.

Trimming cost V 3 bases and J 0 bases; bases outside gene matches: 4. The CDR3 loop spans 17 amino acids. CDR1 is MDHEN, CDR2 SYDVKM, per germline. The TCR sequence derives from a male donor in good health and CMV-seronegative. This chain connects TRBV28 to TRBJ2-1; 11 nucleotides match TRBD2. Sequencing was carried out using PBMCs. The CDR3 sequence is CASSFLAGGGSYNEQFF. In nucleotides, the CDR3 is TGTGCCAGCAGTTTCCTAGCGGGAGGAGGCTCCTACAATGAGCAGTTCTTC.